One and the same sample provided the 14 T cell receptor beta chains below, sequenced in a study of T cell responses to AZD1222 COVID-19 vaccine. Some clones are missing from TCRdb's copy, which holds only in-frame ones; the method was immunoSEQ multiplex PCR. The sample consists of 110,000 to 150,000 clones, 75% to 90% of them appearing once. Sequencing was performed on peripheral blood, taken on day 0 of AZD1222 vaccination. The origin of the receptors is an adult in good health.

The V call is TRBV9, the J call TRBJ2-1; the D gene is possibly TRBD1 (5 bases). The germline V gene encodes CDR1 SGDLS and CDR2 YYNGEE. The CDR3 consists of 14 residues. V lost 0 bases to trimming and J lost 7 bases, with 11 bases between them. The CDR3 nucleotides read TGTGCCAGCAGCGTAGTGGACAACACAAATGAGCAGTTCTTC. Translated, it gives CASSVVDNTNEQFF.

J is TRBJ1-1 and V is TRBV14; unclear D gene. Germline V gene data show CDR1 as SGHDN and CDR2 as FVKESK. The CDR3 extends over 17 amino acids. V lost 4 bases, J lost 1 base, and 19 bases lay in between. CDR3 nucleotides: TGTGCCAGCAGCCCATCCCCGTATTCTATGTCGAACACTGAAGCTTTCTTT. Amino acid sequence: CASSPSPYSMSNTEAFF.

The J gene is TRBJ2-7, the V gene TRBV10-2; 11 bases map to TRBD1. Germline CDR1 WSHSY, CDR2 SAAADI. The CDR3 loop spans 14 amino acids. Losses at the gene ends were 6 bases for V and 5 bases for J; bases not matched to a gene: 6. CDR3: CASRGGQGADEQYF. The CDR3 nucleotides read TGCGCCAGCAGGGGAGGACAGGGGGCTGACGAGCAGTACTTC.

The V and J genes are TRBV27 and TRBJ2-4; 8 bases align to TRBD2. This CDR3 has 12 residues. The germline CDR1 and CDR2 sequences are MNHEY and SMNVEV (reference sequence). V dropped 5 bases and J dropped 9; count of bases not matched to a gene: 3. DNA for the CDR3: TGTGCCAGCAGTCCCGGGGGGGGCATTCAGTACTTC. It codes for CASSPGGGIQYF.

The V call is TRBV27, the J call TRBJ1-3, with D perhaps TRBD1 (5 bases). V shed 6 bases and J shed 4 bases, with 10 bases lying between them. The CDR3 extends over 13 amino acids. The germline gives CDR1 MNHEY, CDR2 SMNVEV (reference sequence). CDR3 nucleotides: TGTGCCAGCAGGGGGGTGAGCGGAAACACCATATATTTT. The encoded protein is CASRGVSGNTIYF.

This sequence joins TRBV14 and TRBJ2-3; 8 bases map to TRBD2. Germline V lookup: CDR1 SGHDN, CDR2 FVKESK. V lost 4 bases, J lost 3 bases, and 12 bases stayed unmatched. The CDR3 runs 17 residues. The CDR3 is CASSPWVAGIPTDTQYF. As DNA, the CDR3 is TGTGCCAGCAGCCCTTGGGTAGCGGGGATACCGACAGATACGCAGTATTTT.

This clone was recorded only once. The chain couples TRBV27 to TRBJ2-7, with 11 nucleotides matching TRBD2. The CDR3 has 16 amino acids. The V and J ends lost 5 bases and 0 bases, in that order; junction bases with no gene match: 6. CDR1 MNHEY and CDR2 SMNVEV come from the germline V gene (reference sequence). The CDR3, as DNA: TGTGCCAGCAGTATCGGGACTAGCGGTAGCTCCTACGAGCAGTACTTC. Protein: CASSIGTSGSSYEQYF.

The chain uses TRBV18 and TRBJ2-3, with D possibly TRBD2 on 6 matching bases. The germline gives CDR1 KGHSH, CDR2 LQKENI. Trimming took off 6 bases at V and 0 bases at J, with 13 bases between the two ends. The CDR3 sequence is 15 residues long. The CDR3 protein is CASSLTSRSTDTQYF. CDR3 DNA: TGTGCCAGCTCGCTTACTAGCCGTAGCACAGATACGCAGTATTTT.

V and J are TRBV4-1 and TRBJ1-3, with D unresolved. This CDR3 region has 16 residues. CDR1 is MGHRA and CDR2 is YSYEKL in the germline V gene. Trimming shortened V by 3 bases and J by 8 bases, and 20 bases separated the two germline ends. The CDR3 DNA is TGCGCCAGCAGCCAGCCTAATCGGGGTAGACTAGACACCATATATTTT. It is translated as CASSQPNRGRLDTIYF.

V gene TRBV4-1 combines with J gene TRBJ1-1; D is perhaps TRBD1 (5 bases). The germline V and J ends were trimmed by 7 bases and 6 bases, with 12 bases remaining between them. This CDR3 comprises 12 residues. Germline V gives CDR1 MGHRA, CDR2 YSYEKL. The CDR3 reads CASTRDGAEAFF. In DNA, the CDR3 is TGCGCCAGCACCAGGGATGGCGCTGAAGCTTTCTTT.

The chain links TRBV7-8 to TRBJ2-7, with a possible D match to TRBD2 (6 bases). Germline V CDR1 and CDR2: SGHVS, FQNEAQ. The V and J ends lost 5 bases and 0 bases respectively, with 14 bases between them. The CDR3 runs 15 residues. CDR3 nucleotides: TGTGCCAGCAGCGCGGGACCGACGTCCTCCTACGAGCAGTACTTC. This sequence encodes CASSAGPTSSYEQYF.

This rearrangement joins TRBV18 to TRBJ1-2; D is undetermined. Trimming removed 4 bases at V and 3 bases at J, with 3 bases between. The CDR3 extends over 11 amino acids. The germline V gene encodes CDR1 KGHSH and CDR2 LQKENI. The CDR3 coding sequence is TGTGCCAGCTCACATGACTATGGCTACACCTTC. Its protein product is CASSHDYGYTF.

DNA for the CDR3: TGCAGCGTTGAAGATACTAGCGGGAGGGCCCCATACAATGAGCAGTTCTTC. Its translation: CSVEDTSGRAPYNEQFF. The V and J genes are TRBV29-1 and TRBJ2-1; 13 positions agree with TRBD2. Trimming took 0 bases from V and 4 from J; bases not matched to a gene: 6. This CDR3 has 17 amino acids. Per the germline V gene, CDR1 is SQVTM and CDR2 is ANQGSEA.

The chain has TRBV5-4 and TRBJ2-5; D gene uncertain. CDR1 is SGHNT and CDR2 is YYREEE in the germline V gene (reference sequence). V was clipped by 0 bases and J by 2 bases, with 5 bases between them. The CDR3 has 13 amino acids. DNA for the CDR3: TGTGCCAGCAGCTTGGAACCACAAGAGACCCAGTACTTC. Amino acids: CASSLEPQETQYF.